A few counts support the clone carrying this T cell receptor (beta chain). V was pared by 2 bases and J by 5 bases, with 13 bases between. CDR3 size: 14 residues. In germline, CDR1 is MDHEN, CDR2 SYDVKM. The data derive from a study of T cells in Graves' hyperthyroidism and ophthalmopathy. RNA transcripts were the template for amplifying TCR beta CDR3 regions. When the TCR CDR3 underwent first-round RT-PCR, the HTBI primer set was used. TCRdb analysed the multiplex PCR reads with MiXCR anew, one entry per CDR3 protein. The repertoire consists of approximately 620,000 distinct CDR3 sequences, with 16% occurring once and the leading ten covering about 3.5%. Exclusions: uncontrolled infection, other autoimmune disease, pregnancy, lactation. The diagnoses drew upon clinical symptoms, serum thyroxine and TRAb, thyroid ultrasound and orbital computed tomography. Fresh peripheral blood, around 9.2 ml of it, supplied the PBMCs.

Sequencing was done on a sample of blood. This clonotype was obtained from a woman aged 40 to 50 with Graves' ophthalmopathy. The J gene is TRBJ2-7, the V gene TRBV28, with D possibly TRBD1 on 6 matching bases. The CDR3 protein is CASSLQGLRHEQYF. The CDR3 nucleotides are TGTGCCAGCAGTTTACAGGGGCTAAGGCACGAGCAGTACTTC.